The 32 T cell receptor beta chains presented below share a single source sample, sequenced in a study of blood T cell repertoires in COVID-19. Profiled with immunoSEQ multiplex PCR; TCRdb holds only in-frame clones, not every one. The sample consists of roughly 210,000 clones, about nine tenths of them appearing once. Input material: PBMCs or T cells enriched from blood (not recorded which). These receptors originate from a man aged 25-45 years in a cohort exposed to, infected with or recovered from COVID-19 (not recorded which).

With regard to this clone: A junction boundary mismatches the germline segment, possibly from a read error. The chain is built from TRBV7-7 and TRBJ1-3; TRBD1 might be the D (5 bases). The CDR3 covers 15 residues. The V gene's germline CDR1 is SSHAT and CDR2 FNYEAQ (reference sequence). In DNA, the CDR3 is TGTGCTAGCAGCTTAGCGCCCGGGGGAGGAAACACCATATATTTT. Translated: CASSLAPGGGNTIYF.

J is TRBJ2-1 and V is TRBV19; 10 bases line up with TRBD1. V was clipped by 3 bases and J by 7 bases; unmatched bases: 6. This CDR3 spans 15 amino acids. The germline gives CDR1 LNHDA, CDR2 SQIVND (reference sequence). CDR3 in amino acids: CASSILGTGENEQFF. The CDR3 region has the DNA TGTGCCAGTAGTATTCTGGGGACAGGGGAAAATGAGCAGTTCTTC.

The rearrangement links TRBV5-1 to TRBJ1-4; 11 bases align to TRBD1. Trimming at V came to 4 bases and at J to 0 bases, leaving 8 bases not matched to a gene. Looked up from germline, CDR1 is SGHRS and CDR2 is YFSETQ. The CDR3 runs to 18 residues. The CDR3 DNA follows: TGCGCCAGCAGCAAACCGGGGGACAGGGGGGCAACTAATGAAAAACTGTTTTTT. Amino acids: CASSKPGDRGATNEKLFF.

The rearrangement links TRBV14 to TRBJ2-1; 9 bases map to TRBD1. Germline CDR1 SGHDN, CDR2 FVKESK. The CDR3 is 16 residues long. The J segment lost 8 bases and the V segment lost 4 bases, leaving 12 bases of the junction unmatched. The DNA for the CDR3 is TGTGCCAGCAGCCGGCCGTGGGGGACAGGGACGGATGAGCAGTTCTTC. It specifies CASSRPWGTGTDEQFF.

Turning to this clone: Other nucleotide sequences from this sample produce the same CDR3. V usage is TRBV18 and J usage is TRBJ2-7; D is uncertain. The CDR3 is made up of 12 amino acids. Germline V CDR1 and CDR2: KGHSH, LQKENI. The V gene lost 6 bases and the J gene lost 0 bases, with 6 bases spanning the gap. The CDR3 region is CASSPSSYEQYF. The CDR3 region has the DNA TGTGCCAGCTCCCCGAGCTCCTACGAGCAGTACTTC.

The J gene is TRBJ2-7, the V gene TRBV18, with D possibly being TRBD1 (5 bases). Trimming shortened V by 2 bases and J by 2 bases, and 10 bases separated the two germline ends. Per the germline V gene, CDR1 is KGHSH and CDR2 is LQKENI. CDR3 length equals 14 residues. CDR3 loop: CASSPGASTYEQYF. CDR3 in DNA: TGTGCCAGCTCACCAGGGGCGTCTACCTACGAGCAGTACTTC.

This clone was detected once. The chain links TRBV6-5 to TRBJ2-7, with 7 bases lining up with TRBD2. The V gene's germline CDR1 is MNHEY and CDR2 SVGAGI. The CDR3 spans 14 residues. The V gene end was trimmed by 6 bases and the J gene end by 5 bases; junction bases not matched to a gene: 10. The CDR3 region is CASRNWREGHEQYF. In DNA, the CDR3 is TGTGCCAGCAGAAACTGGAGGGAGGGCCACGAGCAGTACTTC.

The CDR3 nucleotides are TGTGCCAGCAGCCAAGAATCGGGGATCGGGGAAGCCGGGGGTCAGCCCCAGCATTTT. Translating it yields CASSQESGIGEAGGQPQHF. The J gene is TRBJ1-5, the V gene TRBV3-1 (or the pseudogene TRBV3-2); tentatively, D is TRBD1 (5 bases). Germline CDR1 LGHDT, CDR2 YNNKEL (reference sequence). The ends were cut back, 0 bases at V and 6 bases at J, with 24 bases in the middle. CDR3 length: 19 residues.

The rearrangement joins TRBV18 to TRBJ2-7; a possible D gene is TRBD2 (6 bases). This CDR3 is built from 12 residues. V was clipped by 5 bases and J by 6 bases, with 11 bases between them. Germline assignment: CDR1 KGHSH and CDR2 LQKENI. The DNA of the CDR3 is TGTGCCAGCTCATCGCGGGGACCCGAGCAGTACTTC. Its protein is CASSSRGPEQYF. Drawing the rest from reference TRBV18 and TRBJ2-7, the complete variable domain is NAGVMQNPRHLVRRRGQEARLRCSPMKGHSHVYWYRQLPEEGLKFMVYLQKENIIDESGMPKERFSAEFPKEGPSILRIQQVVRGDSAAYFCASSSRGPEQYFGPGTRLTVT.

The chain has TRBV5-1 and TRBJ2-7; 8 bases agree with TRBD2. The germline V gene has CDR1 SGHRS and CDR2 YFSETQ. After removal of 3 bases from V and 3 bases from J, the junction contained 5 bases not matched to a gene. This CDR3 is 14 amino acids long. This CDR3 reads CASSSTGGDYEQYF. CDR3 DNA: TGCGCCAGCAGCTCCACGGGGGGGGACTACGAGCAGTACTTC.

This rearrangement joins TRBV4-1 to TRBJ2-2, with D unresolved. The CDR3 totals 17 residues. The germline V and J ends were trimmed by 1 base and 5 bases, with 17 bases remaining between them. Per the germline V gene, CDR1 is MGHRA and CDR2 is YSYEKL. The CDR3 region is CASSQASAHIGTGELFF. The CDR3 nucleotides are TGCGCCAGCAGCCAAGCGAGCGCCCACATTGGGACCGGGGAGCTGTTTTTT.

The chain links TRBV5-1 to TRBJ1-4; TRBD1 might be the D (6 bases). Trimming took off 5 bases at V and 2 bases at J, with 16 bases between the two ends. There are 16 residues in the CDR3. Germline V gene data show CDR1 as SGHRS and CDR2 as YFSETQ. Here the CDR3 DNA reads TGCGCCAGCAGAGACCCCGGGGGGGCTACTAATGAAAAACTGTTTTTT. As protein: CASRDPGGATNEKLFF. The full variable domain, rest sourced from reference TRBV5-1 and TRBJ1-4, is KAGVTQTPRYLIKTRGQQVTLSCSPISGHRSVSWYQQTPGQGLQFLFEYFSETQRNKGNFPGRFSGRQFSNSRSEMNVSTLELGDSALYLCASRDPGGATNEKLFFGSGTQLSVL.

V is TRBV15 and J is TRBJ2-6; D gene ambiguous. Germline V CDR1 and CDR2: LNHNV, YYDKDF (reference sequence). This CDR3 spans 14 amino acids. V shed 10 bases and J shed 0 bases, with 10 bases lying between them. CDR3 in amino acids: CASRLSSGANVLTF. CDR3 sequence (DNA): TGTGCCAGCAGGCTGAGCTCTGGGGCCAACGTCCTGACTTTC.

The genes are TRBV4-1 and TRBJ1-2, with D perhaps matching TRBD1 (6 bases). Trimming removed 4 bases from V and 1 base from J, with 19 bases in between. Germline assignment: CDR1 MGHRA and CDR2 YSYEKL. The CDR3 runs 17 residues. The CDR3 nucleotides read TGCGCCAGCAGCCCGACGGGTTCTGGACAGCATAACTATGGCTACACCTTC. The encoded protein is CASSPTGSGQHNYGYTF.

The rearrangement joins TRBV29-1 to TRBJ1-4; D gene uncertain. Trimming left V 7 bases short and J 7 bases short, with 10 bases between. The CDR3 loop spans 11 amino acids. Germline V gene lookup returns CDR1 SQVTM and CDR2 ANQGSEA. Here the CDR3 reads CSGLQREKLFF. CDR3 coding DNA: TGCAGCGGCCTGCAGCGTGAAAAACTGTTTTTT.

The chain combines TRBV5-5 with TRBJ1-3; no definite D call. The germline gives CDR1 SGHKS, CDR2 YYEKEE (reference sequence). This CDR3 is built from 18 residues. V was clipped by 0 bases and J by 0 bases, with 16 bases between them. CDR3 amino acids: CASSLGFLQEGSGNTIYF. DNA for the CDR3: TGTGCCAGCAGCTTGGGATTTCTCCAGGAGGGCTCTGGAAACACCATATATTTT.

The genes are TRBV24-1 and TRBJ2-2; D might be TRBD1 (6 bases). Trimming left V 4 bases short and J 1 base short, with 12 bases between. Germline V gives CDR1 KGHDR, CDR2 SFDVKD. This CDR3 contains 16 residues. CDR3 coding DNA: TGTGCCACCAGTGACCTGGGGGCGGAGAACACCGGGGAGCTGTTTTTT. This gives the protein CATSDLGAENTGELFF.

This clone is a singleton in its sample. The chain joins TRBV27 to TRBJ2-2; a possible D gene is TRBD2 (5 bases). Trimming pared 6 bases from V and 8 bases from J, leaving 13 bases between. Germline-derived CDR1 and CDR2 are MNHEY and SMNVEV (reference sequence). The CDR3 is made up of 13 amino acids. The CDR3 spells CASSYFPGGELFF. Written as DNA, the CDR3 is TGTGCCAGCAGCTACTTTCCGGGAGGGGAGCTGTTTTTT.

This chain connects TRBV3-1 (or the pseudogene TRBV3-2) to TRBJ2-2, with 9 bases identical to TRBD1. CDR1 and CDR2 (germline): LGHDT, YNNKEL (reference sequence). The CDR3 is made up of 17 amino acids. V lost 4 bases and J lost 1; bases outside the gene matches: 7. The CDR3 loop reads CASSRDTGGVNTGELFF. The CDR3, as DNA: TGTGCCAGCAGCCGAGACACAGGGGGCGTGAACACCGGGGAGCTGTTTTTT.

The genes are TRBV9 and TRBJ2-2, with TRBD2 as a possible D gene (6 bases). Germline lookup yields CDR1 SGDLS and CDR2 YYNGEE. The CDR3 is 17 amino acids. With 0 bases removed from V and 1 base from J, the gap between germline ends came to 13 bases. The CDR3 here is CASSVDTSFMNTGELFF. The CDR3, as DNA: TGTGCCAGCAGCGTAGACACTAGCTTTATGAACACCGGGGAGCTGTTTTTT.

This clone showed up just a few times. J is TRBJ2-2 and V is TRBV10-1; a possible D gene is TRBD1 (6 bases). Trimming stripped 7 bases from V and 0 bases from J, with 9 bases between. The CDR3 spans 14 residues. The germline CDR1 and CDR2 sequences are WNHNN and SYGVQD (reference sequence). DNA for the CDR3: TGCGCCAGCACGGACAGCCCGAACACCGGGGAGCTGTTTTTT. Translation: CASTDSPNTGELFF.

The chain employs TRBV7-8 and TRBJ2-7; 9 bases are a match to TRBD2. J was trimmed by 6 bases and V by 5 bases; bases with no gene match: 20. Germline V lookup: CDR1 SGHVS, CDR2 FQNEAQ. The CDR3 has 18 amino acids. CDR3 sequence (DNA): TGTGCCAGCAGCCGAAGGGGCAGCGGCGGGAGGGCCGGTCGCGAGCAGTACTTC. Amino acids: CASSRRGSGGRAGREQYF.

The genes are TRBV5-8 and TRBJ2-6, with D maybe TRBD2 (6 bases). The V end lost 1 base, the J end lost 1 base, and 9 bases lay between the germline ends. The CDR3 has 16 residues. CDR1 is SGHTS and CDR2 is YDEGEE in the germline V gene. The CDR3 DNA reads as TGTGCCAGCAGCTTGTGGGGAGGATCTGGGGCCAACGTCCTGACTTTC. It codes for CASSLWGGSGANVLTF.

The chain joins TRBV21-1 to TRBJ1-2; the DNA was not used to check the table's D call, TRBD1. TRBV21-1 is designated a pseudogene. CDR3 length equals 17 residues. CDR3 protein: CASSKRDRGRGDYGYTF. CDR3 coding DNA: TGTGCCAGCAGCAAAAGGGACAGGGGGCGAGGGGACTATGGCTACACCTTC.

This clone was counted a single time. This chain connects TRBV29-1 to TRBJ1-1; the match to TRBD1 covers 8 bases. V gave up 7 bases and J gave up 0 bases; unmatched junction bases: 10. CDR1 and CDR2 from the germline V gene are SQVTM and ANQGSEA. This CDR3 has 15 amino acids. The CDR3 DNA reads TGCAGCGCCAAAACAGGACAGGGATTGAACACTGAAGCTTTCTTT. It translates to CSAKTGQGLNTEAFF. Full variable domain (remainder filled in from reference TRBV29-1 and TRBJ1-1): SAVISQKPSRDICQRGTSLTIQCQVDSQVTMMFWYRQQPGQSLTLIATANQGSEATYESGFVIDKFPISRPNLTFSTLTVSNMSPEDSSIYLCSAKTGQGLNTEAFFGQGTRLTVV.

CDR3 protein: CASSAIPQGPEAFF. The CDR3 region has the DNA TGCGCCAGCAGCGCGATACCACAGGGGCCCGAAGCTTTCTTT. V is TRBV5-1 and J is TRBJ1-1; TRBD1 aligns across 7 bases. The germline V gene encodes CDR1 SGHRS and CDR2 YFSETQ. The CDR3 consists of 14 residues. J was trimmed by 8 bases and V by 4 bases; bases with no gene match: 11.

This clone was counted at least ten times. This chain joins TRBV7-9 and TRBJ1-2, with TRBD1 matching over 7 bases. The CDR3 is 16 amino acids. The germline V gene has CDR1 SEHNR and CDR2 FQNEAQ (reference sequence). Germline trimming cut 4 bases from V and 4 bases from J; bases unmatched to any gene: 12. CDR3 residues: CASSSFGKGASYGYTF. CDR3 nucleotides: TGTGCCAGCAGCTCTTTCGGGAAGGGGGCTTCCTATGGCTACACCTTC.

This clone appeared once. This chain joins TRBV19 and TRBJ1-3; 7 nucleotides match TRBD1. Germline lookup yields CDR1 LNHDA and CDR2 SQIVND (reference sequence). V dropped 4 bases and J dropped 0; count of bases not matched to a gene: 12. The CDR3 has 18 residues. The CDR3 nucleotides are TGTGCCAGTAGTAATCCCTCCAGACAGGGAGGCTCTGGAAACACCATATATTTT. Translated, it gives CASSNPSRQGGSGNTIYF. Full variable domain (rest looked up from reference TRBV19 and TRBJ1-3): DGGITQSPKYLFRKEGQNVTLSCEQNLNHDAMYWYRQDPGQGLRLIYYSQIVNDFQKGDIAEGYSVSREKKESFPLTVTSAQKNPTAFYLCASSNPSRQGGSGNTIYFGEGSWLTVV.

Here the CDR3 reads CAIGIAGANPGHF. CDR3 DNA: TGTGCCATCGGAATAGCAGGGGCAAATCCGGGGCATTTT. The chain uses TRBV28 and TRBJ1-5; possibly TRBD1 for D (6 bases). Germline V gene data show CDR1 as MDHEN and CDR2 as SYDVKM. The V end lost 10 bases, the J end lost 15 bases, and 25 bases lay between the germline ends. CDR3 length equals 13 residues.

The rearrangement uses TRBV7-8 and TRBJ2-5, with D possibly TRBD1 on 6 matching bases. The CDR3 loop spans 14 amino acids. Germline V gives CDR1 SGHVS, CDR2 FQNEAQ. Trimming took off 2 bases at V and 5 bases at J, with 12 bases between the two ends. CDR3 in DNA: TGTGCCAGCAGCTTAATGGCAGGGGTCGAGACCCAGTACTTC. Its protein is CASSLMAGVETQYF.

The chain carries TRBV7-8 and TRBJ2-5, with D hard to call. Germline V gene data show CDR1 as SGHVS and CDR2 as FQNEAQ. The CDR3 extends over 13 amino acids. V gave up 2 bases and J gave up 5 bases, with 9 bases separating them. This CDR3 is CASSLTNLETQYF. The CDR3, as DNA: TGTGCCAGCAGCTTAACTAATCTCGAGACCCAGTACTTC.

The rearrangement uses TRBV16 and TRBJ1-5; D call uncertain. Germline V CDR1 and CDR2: KGHSY, FQNENV. V dropped 2 bases and J dropped 3 bases, with 5 bases sitting between them. This CDR3 contains 13 residues. The CDR3 loop reads CASSQSVNQPQHF. CDR3 sequence (DNA): TGTGCCAGCAGCCAAAGCGTCAATCAGCCCCAGCATTTT.